This T cell receptor (beta chain) was documented in a study of T cell repertoires in cytomegalovirus infection. Whole-study results and caveats: Dominating the ex vivo response were TCR beta clonotypes that were CMV-specific and HLA-C-restricted.

TCRdb itself ran the reads through MiXCR, one entry per CDR3 protein. The sample lists approximately 200,000 distinct CDR3 sequences; 25% to 30% were seen once. This clonotype was counted only a few times. No antigen is known for it. The receptor was isolated from a human donor in good health (CMV status not recorded). Some clones in this sample may be carry-over from other donors' samples. The material sequenced was PBMCs.

CDR3 region: CASRPDSSNSPLHF. The CDR3 DNA reads as TGTGCCAGCAGGCCCGACAGCTCGAATTCACCCCTCCACTTT. The chain recombines TRBV3-1 with TRBJ1-6; tentative D call: TRBD1 (5 bases). Germline loops: CDR1 LGHDT, CDR2 YNNKEL (reference sequence). Trimming left V 6 bases short and J 7 bases short, with 13 bases between. This CDR3 spans 14 amino acids.